Given below is one TCR beta chain in context. Its antigen is unknown. No base-level quality is on record; no much larger clone is a single base apart. The data are from a study of blood T cell repertoires in COVID-19 (dated by TCRdb to 2020 to 2022). With regard to the full study: The collaborator samples originated in the United States, Italy and Spain and spanned the acute and convalescent phases of COVID-19. Where available, HLA class I and class II types were taken from metadata supplied by the sample provider and were not determined by assay-based typing. Deeply sampled blood TCRbeta repertoires from subjects exposed to, actively infected with, or recovered from COVID-19 were included in the dataset. A freely available public database, intended as a resource for researchers studying the immune response to SARS-CoV-2, is where the repertoires were released. The prospective study material was composed of cDNA or gDNA derived from T cells, B-cell-depleted T cells, or PBMCs. Nearly every sample came with metadata listing a de-identified subject ID, COVID-19 status, age in years and sex. Samples came from the ongoing ImmuneRACE study (first 160 participants) plus 1,254 subjects from 6 global collaborators. General study outcomes and caveats: Clinical and demographic metadata were provided uncurated, with the amount varying by source and participant.

Participants in the prospective study were enrolled through a virtual design, were aged roughly 18 to 100 years, and lived in about 25 United States geographic areas. Cohort assignment in the prospective study relied on participant-reported clinical history from a screening survey and a study questionnaire. Exposed participants were defined as having been in contact with someone with a PCR-confirmed or clinician-diagnosed COVID-19 case within 2 weeks of study entry. In the prospective study, whole blood, serum and a nasopharyngeal or oropharyngeal swab were collected from each participant by mobile phlebotomists. Over an approximately 2-month period, participants in the prospective study had the option of providing additional blood draws and questionnaires. Before DNA extraction, prospective study blood samples were shipped either frozen or at room temperature. Relative to germline, V is 4 bases shorter and J is 6 bases shorter, with 13 bases between their ends. CDR1 and CDR2 were assigned from the germline V gene as MDHEN and SYDVKM. The CDR3 runs 13 amino acids, cysteine and phenylalanine included. The CDR3 DNA has 39 bases and is translated from base 1.

TCRbeta CDR3 regions were amplified from genomic DNA by means of the immunoSEQ Assay, a bias-controlled multiplex PCR. For the original study's pipeline: Nucleated cell counts per sample were estimated from amplification of reference gene primers within the assay. Sequence reads were collapsed and filtered to measure the absolute abundance of every unique TCRbeta CDR3 rearrangement. For each sample, productive Simpson clonality was calculated as the square root of Simpson's diversity index across productive rearrangements. The table comes from immuneACCESS by way of TCRdb, which keeps in-frame sequences with V and J called. Part of the clones is missing from these tables; in studies checked, under half for an unresolved V gene and the rest for unknown reasons. V and J calls and clone size are given by that table; D and trimming were obtained from the DNA. For this sample there are 250,000 or so clones; approximately 89% appear just once. Of the sample, 2.5% to 3% falls within the top ten clones.

This receptor chain uses TRBV28 and TRBJ2-7; the D segment could be TRBD2, given 6 matching bases. Sequenced input: PBMCs or T cells enriched from blood (not recorded which). This clonotype originated in a man aged 40-50 years who had been exposed to COVID-19. The CDR3 protein: CASSWGVTGEQYF. The bases are TGTGCCAGCAGTTGGGGGGTAACGGGCGAGCAGTACTTC.